The clone carrying this T cell receptor (beta chain) was seen a single time. This record belongs to a study of blood T cell repertoires in COVID-19. Source study methods: The authors estimated nucleated cell counts from reference gene primer amplification. Sequenced by immunoSEQ multiplex PCR; TCRdb stores in-frame clones only, minus some. The DNA was the basis for D and trimming; V, J and clone size are from that table. The sample shows about 110,000 clones, roughly 85% of them seen only once. The CDR3 sequence is 15 residues long. With 3 bases clipped from V and 5 bases from J, the junction kept 6 bases outside the gene matches. The V gene's germline CDR1 is SGHAT and CDR2 FQNNGV.

Input material: peripheral blood. The V gene is TRBV11-2, the J gene TRBJ2-3, with 9 nucleotides matching TRBD1. The sequence was obtained from an older woman with acute or convalescent COVID-19. CDR3 amino acids: CASSLTGGFEDTQYF. The CDR3 DNA sequence: TGTGCCAGCAGCTTGACAGGGGGGTTTGAAGATACGCAGTATTTT.